These 16 T cell receptor beta chains originate from one sample sequenced in a study of T cells in Graves' hyperthyroidism and ophthalmopathy. RNA transcripts yielded amplified TCR beta CDR3 regions. The TCR CDR3 was amplified in a first-round RT-PCR using the HTBI primer set. In TCRdb, the multiplex PCR reads were re-called with MiXCR into one record per CDR3 protein. Here the sample spans just over 550,000 distinct CDR3 sequences, 40% to 55% being singletons. What was sequenced was peripheral blood or thyroid tissue (not recorded which). Receptors originate from a woman aged 18-30 years with Graves' hyperthyroidism.

The V and J genes are TRBV11-1 and TRBJ1-5; D gene unclear. The CDR3 loop spans 16 amino acids. In germline, CDR1 is SGHAT, CDR2 FQDESV (reference sequence). The V and J ends lost 0 bases and 0 bases respectively, with 9 bases between them. CDR3 sequence: CASSLAGSHSNQPQHF. Here the CDR3 DNA reads TGTGCCAGCAGCTTAGCAGGGAGTCATAGCAATCAGCCCCAGCATTTT. The complete variable domain, with remaining parts taken from reference TRBV11-1 and TRBJ1-5, reads EAEVAQSPRYKITEKSQAVAFWCDPISGHATLYWYRQILGQGPELLVQFQDESVVDDSQLPKDRFSAERLKGVDSTLKIQPAELGDSAMYLCASSLAGSHSNQPQHFGDGTRLSIL.

This clonotype was picked up one time. The junction does not match germline at one end; this may be a read error. The chain employs TRBV7-9 and TRBJ2-7; TRBD2 agrees at 9 bases. Germline V gene lookup returns CDR1 SEHNR and CDR2 FQNEAQ (reference sequence). There are 16 residues in the CDR3. The CDR3 here is CASSPVNSGGAYGQYF. The CDR3 DNA is TGTGCCAGCAGCCCAGTGAATAGCGGGGGAGCCTACGGGCAGTACTTC.

At least ten counts were recorded for this clonotype. The rearrangement joins TRBV15 to TRBJ1-1, with D unresolved. CDR1 and CDR2 from the germline V gene are LNHNV and YYDKDF (reference sequence). Trimming took off 6 bases at V and 3 bases at J, with 11 bases between the two ends. The CDR3 loop spans 13 amino acids. The CDR3 here is CATSNLRDTEAFF. The CDR3 region has the DNA TGTGCCACCAGTAATTTGAGGGACACTGAAGCTTTCTTT.

Details on this clonotype: This sequence may be a read error, since a much larger clone differs from it by one base. The chain uses TRBV2 and TRBJ1-1; tentatively, D is TRBD1 (6 bases). The CDR3 length is 14 residues. The germline V gene has CDR1 SNHLY and CDR2 FYNNEI. Trimming cost V 3 bases and J 8 bases, with 16 bases left between them. DNA of the CDR3: TGTGCCAGCAGTGACGAGGCAGGGGCCTTCGAAGCTTTCTTT. The encoded protein is CASSDEAGAFEAFF.

Concerning this clonotype itself: The junction departs from the called germline gene at one end, perhaps through a read error. The chain combines TRBV7-2 with TRBJ1-2; D gene ambiguous. CDR1 SGHTA and CDR2 FQGNSA come from the germline V gene. The CDR3 is 12 residues long. Here the CDR3 DNA reads TGTGCCAGCCGCTTGCTAAACTATGGCTACACCTTC. It translates to CASRLLNYGYTF.

The chain recombines TRBV9 with TRBJ1-3, with D uncertain. The CDR3 extends over 11 amino acids. V dropped 0 bases and J dropped 8 bases, with 3 bases sitting between them. Germline CDR1 is SGDLS and CDR2 is YYNGEE. This CDR3 reads CASSVGDTIYF. CDR3 nucleotides: TGTGCCAGCAGCGTAGGAGACACCATATATTTT.

The V and J genes are TRBV10-3 and TRBJ1-3; 8 nucleotides agree with TRBD1. V was clipped by 5 bases and J by 7 bases; unmatched bases: 7. Germline V lookup: CDR1 ENHRY, CDR2 SYGVKD. CDR3 size: 14 residues. The CDR3 spells CAISTGQATNTIYF. The CDR3 DNA reads TGTGCCATCAGTACGGGACAGGCGACGAACACCATATATTTT.

This rearrangement joins TRBV7-3 to TRBJ2-7, with 10 bases fitting TRBD2. V shed 2 bases, J shed 3 bases, and the junction held 4 bases outside the gene matches. The CDR3 has 15 residues. Germline-derived CDR1 and CDR2 are SGHTA and FQGTGA. The CDR3 bases are TGTGCCAGCAGCTTAGGTCTAGCGGGAGACTACGAGCAGTACTTC. It specifies CASSLGLAGDYEQYF. The complete variable domain, with remaining parts taken from reference TRBV7-3 and TRBJ2-7, reads GAGVSQTPSNKVTEKGKYVELRCDPISGHTALYWYRQSLGQGPEFLIYFQGTGAADDSGLPNDRFFAVRPEGSVSTLKIQRTERGDSAVYLCASSLGLAGDYEQYFGPGTRLTVT.

The chain joins TRBV10-3 to TRBJ2-6, with TRBD1 matching 9 bases. Trimming removed 11 bases from V and 4 bases from J; junction bases left unmatched: 21. Germline CDR1 ENHRY, CDR2 SYGVKD. There are 19 residues in the CDR3. CDR3 sequence (DNA): TGTGCCGCACCTGGACAGGGGCTACGGCTCGGGGCCGGGGCCAACGTCCTGACTTTC. Its translation: CAAPGQGLRLGAGANVLTF.

This clonotype appeared many times. V usage is TRBV7-9 and J usage is TRBJ1-2, with D hard to call. Between the trimmed V and J ends, which lost 10 bases and 6 bases, there was a span of 15 bases. CDR1 and CDR2 (germline): SEHNR, FQNEAQ (reference sequence). This CDR3 has 12 residues. The CDR3 protein is CATGWTSNGYTF. In DNA form, the CDR3 reads TGTGCCACGGGCTGGACTAGCAATGGCTACACCTTC.

This chain links TRBV29-1 with TRBJ1-2; a possible D gene is TRBD1 (6 bases). This CDR3 is built from 13 residues. The ends were cut back, 3 bases at V and 6 bases at J, with 14 bases in the middle. The germline V gene has CDR1 SQVTM and CDR2 ANQGSEA. The CDR3: CSVDAQGTHGYTF. CDR3 coding DNA: TGCAGCGTTGACGCACAGGGAACTCATGGCTACACCTTC.

J is TRBJ1-4 and V is TRBV5-1; 10 bases match TRBD1. J was trimmed by 5 bases and V by 6 bases; bases with no gene match: 4. The germline V gene has CDR1 SGHRS and CDR2 YFSETQ. The CDR3 consists of 14 residues. The CDR3 nucleotides are TGCGCCAGCACACCGGGACAGGGGAATGAAAAACTGTTTTTT. Protein: CASTPGQGNEKLFF.

This clonotype was counted ten times or more. CDR3 sequence reads: CAIQGDSNQPQHF. In DNA form, the CDR3 reads TGTGCCATCCAGGGGGATAGCAATCAGCCCCAGCATTTT. V gene TRBV10-3 combines with J gene TRBJ1-5; 7 bases align to TRBD1. The J segment lost 0 bases and the V segment lost 8 bases, leaving 1 base of the junction unmatched. CDR3 length: 13 amino acids. Germline CDR1 is ENHRY and CDR2 is SYGVKD.

This clonotype was detected ten times or more. The chain combines TRBV2 with TRBJ1-5; D remains unclear. The CDR3 has 11 amino acids. Germline CDR1 SNHLY, CDR2 FYNNEI. V lost 6 bases to trimming and J lost 7 bases, with 7 bases between them. This chain's CDR3 is CASRITQPQHF. As DNA, the CDR3 is TGTGCCAGCAGAATCACCCAGCCCCAGCATTTT.

The chain has TRBV7-8 and TRBJ1-5; D is perhaps TRBD1 (6 bases). Per germline, CDR1 SGHVS and CDR2 FQNEAQ. This CDR3 comprises 13 residues. The germline V and J ends were trimmed by 5 bases and 5 bases, with 10 bases remaining between them. The CDR3 DNA is TGTGCCAGCAGCCACGGACAGCATCAGCCCCAGCATTTT. Translation: CASSHGQHQPQHF.

In this sample, this clonotype turned up many times. This chain links TRBV5-1 with TRBJ1-5; 8 bases agree with TRBD1. CDR1 and CDR2 from the germline V gene are SGHRS and YFSETQ. The CDR3 sequence is 14 residues long. J lost 5 bases, V lost 4 bases, and 5 bases had no gene match. The CDR3 coding sequence is TGCGCCAGCAGCCTGACAGGGGTCCATCAGCCCCAGCATTTT. Residues: CASSLTGVHQPQHF.